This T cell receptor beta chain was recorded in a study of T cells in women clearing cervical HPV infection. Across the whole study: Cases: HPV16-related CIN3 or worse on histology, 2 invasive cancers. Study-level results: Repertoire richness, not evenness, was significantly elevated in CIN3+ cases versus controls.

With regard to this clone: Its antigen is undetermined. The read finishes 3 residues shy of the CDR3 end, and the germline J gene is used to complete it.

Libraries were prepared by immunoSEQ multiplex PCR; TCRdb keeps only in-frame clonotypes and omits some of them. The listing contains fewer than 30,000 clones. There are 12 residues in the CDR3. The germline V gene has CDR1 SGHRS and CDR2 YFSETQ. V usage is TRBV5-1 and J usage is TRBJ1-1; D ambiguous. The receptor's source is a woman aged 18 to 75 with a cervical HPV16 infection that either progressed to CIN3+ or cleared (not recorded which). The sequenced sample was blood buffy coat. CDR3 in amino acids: CASSPDSLAAFF. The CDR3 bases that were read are TGCGCCAGCAGCCCGGACTCTTTGGCG.